One and the same sample provided the 29 T cell receptor beta chains below, sequenced in a study of molecular identifiers for immune sequencing clone quantification. Using its own MiXCR run on the PCR reads, TCRdb lists one record per CDR3 protein. Of about 510,000 distinct CDR3 sequences in the sample, about a fifth were seen once. Sequenced material: naive CD8+ T cells from blood, with Jurkat cell RNA spiked in. Stated subset: FACS-sorted CD8+CD4-CCR7+CD45RA+ naive T cells. All receptors derive from a human donor in good health. Some libraries in this study had Jurkat cell RNA spiked in.

This clonotype has more than one count but fewer than ten. The chain carries TRBV6-5 and TRBJ1-1; the D is unclear. CDR1 is MNHEY and CDR2 is SVGAGI in the germline V gene. This CDR3 region has 15 residues. V lost 0 bases and J lost 0, with 8 bases in between. CDR3 nucleotide sequence: TGTGCCAGCAGTTACTCCGCCGGCGTGAACACTGAAGCTTTCTTT. It encodes CASSYSAGVNTEAFF.

This clonotype was counted ten times or more. This sequence joins TRBV3-1 and TRBJ2-6; possibly TRBD1 for D (6 bases). V was pared by 4 bases and J by 0 bases, with 10 bases between. CDR3 size: 16 residues. The V gene's germline CDR1 is LGHDT and CDR2 YNNKEL (reference sequence). The CDR3 nucleotides read TGTGCCAGCAGCCCCTCGACAGGCTCTGGGGCCAACGTCCTGACTTTC. Its protein product is CASSPSTGSGANVLTF.

This chain connects TRBV11-2 to TRBJ2-5; D may be TRBD1 or TRBD2 (5 bases each). Germline assignment: CDR1 SGHAT and CDR2 FQNNGV. The germline V and J ends were trimmed by 0 bases and 6 bases, with 14 bases remaining between them. This CDR3 contains 15 residues. In DNA form, the CDR3 reads TGTGCCAGCAGCTTAGATGGAGAGGGGATGCAGACCCAGTACTTC. This sequence encodes CASSLDGEGMQTQYF.

As regards this clonotype: Relative to the germline gene, one junction end is altered; a read error may explain this. V usage is TRBV9 and J usage is TRBJ2-3, with a possible D match to TRBD1 (6 bases). The CDR3 has 13 residues. CDR1 SGDLS and CDR2 YYNGEE come from the germline V gene. The CDR3 protein is CVSSGTGTDTQYF. In DNA form, the CDR3 reads TGTGTCAGCAGCGGAACAGGGACGGATACGCAGTATTTT.

This clonotype came up a few times. The chain links TRBV9 to TRBJ2-7; TRBD1 or TRBD2 may be the D gene (6 bases each). This CDR3 is 14 amino acids long. V lost 0 bases, J lost 1 base, and 8 bases lay in between. CDR1 and CDR2 from the germline V gene are SGDLS and YYNGEE. CDR3 residues: CASSVEGGSYEQYF. In DNA form, the CDR3 reads TGTGCCAGCAGCGTAGAGGGGGGATCCTACGAGCAGTACTTC.

This clonotype was counted a single time. J is TRBJ2-5 and V is TRBV21-1; no check of the table's D call, TRBD2, against the DNA was made. TRBV21-1 is flagged as a pseudogene. This CDR3 has 14 residues. This CDR3 reads CASLDLGAQETRYF. Written as DNA, the CDR3 is TGTGCCAGCTTGGACTTAGGAGCTCAAGAGACCCGGTACTTC.

Regarding this clonotype: It may be a read error: a sequence one base away is much more abundant. The chain employs TRBV7-9 and TRBJ1-6; possible D gene TRBD1, 6 bases. Germline values: CDR1 SEHNR, CDR2 FQNEAQ (reference sequence). The CDR3 runs to 14 residues. The V and J ends lost 7 bases and 7 bases respectively, with 14 bases between them. The CDR3 coding sequence is TGTGCCAGCACCCCGGACAGTGGCAATTCACCCCTCCACTTT. This codes for CASTPDSGNSPLHF.

As concerns this clonotype: One end of the junction is discordant with germline, which a read error may explain. The chain combines TRBV30 with TRBJ2-3, with 15 bases lining up with TRBD2. This CDR3 is built from 16 residues. Germline values: CDR1 GTSNPN, CDR2 SVGIG (reference sequence). This CDR3 reads CAWSTGLAGGTGTQYF. The DNA for the CDR3 is TGTGCCTGGAGTACGGGACTAGCGGGGGGCACAGGTACGCAGTATTTT.

This clonotype was seen a few times. The CDR3 spells CASGLNGGTTEAFF. In nucleotides, the CDR3 is TGTGCTAGTGGTCTCAACGGGGGGACTACTGAAGCTTTCTTT. J is TRBJ1-1 and V is TRBV12-5, with D possibly matching TRBD1 (5 bases). Germline lookup yields CDR1 LGHNT and CDR2 FRNRAP. CDR3 length: 14 amino acids. The germline V and J ends were trimmed by 5 bases and 5 bases, with 15 bases remaining between them. The variable domain in full, with the rest retrieved from reference TRBV12-5 and TRBJ1-1, is DARVTQTPRHKVTEMGQEVTMRCQPILGHNTVFWYRQTMMQGLELLAYFRNRAPLDDSGMPKDRFSAEMPDATLATLKIQPSEPRDSAVYFCASGLNGGTTEAFFGQGTRLTVV.

Turning to this clonotype: This may be a read error, as it is one base from a much larger clone. The J gene is TRBJ2-5, the V gene TRBV7-9; D gene uncertain. The CDR3 has 15 amino acids. The V end lost 0 bases, the J end lost 1 base, and 9 bases lay between the germline ends. From germline, CDR1 is SEHNR and CDR2 FQNEAQ (reference sequence). The CDR3 reads CASSLAGSLQETQYF. The CDR3 nucleotides are TGTGCCAGCAGCTTAGCGGGCAGCCTCCAAGAGACCCAGTACTTC.

The V call is TRBV12-3 or TRBV12-4, the J call TRBJ2-3; no reliable D call. Trimming removed 3 bases from V and 6 bases from J, with 10 bases in between. The CDR3 consists of 13 residues. CDR3 sequence (DNA): TGTGCCAGCAGTTTCGGAATTCGCGATACGCAGTATTTT. Translated: CASSFGIRDTQYF.

The chain joins TRBV20-1 to TRBJ2-3, with 12 bases fitting TRBD2. The CDR3 extends over 15 amino acids. Trimming cost V 5 bases and J 4 bases; bases outside gene matches: 7. Germline CDR1 DFQATT, CDR2 SNEGSKA (reference sequence). The CDR3 is CSALGLAGWADTQYF. The CDR3 bases are TGCAGTGCTTTAGGACTAGCGGGATGGGCAGATACGCAGTATTTT.

In this sample, this clonotype turned up once. At one end, the junction sequence differs from germline, possibly due to a read error. The chain couples TRBV5-3 to TRBJ2-4, with TRBD1 as a possible D gene (6 bases). TRBV5-3 is reported as an ORF; its role is uncertain. The CDR3 loop spans 15 amino acids. The CDR3 DNA sequence: TGTGCCAGCAGCTTGGTGGGTACAGGGCAAAACATTCAGTACTTC. It translates to CASSLVGTGQNIQYF.

The gene calls are TRBV11-2 and TRBJ2-3, with D perhaps TRBD1 (5 bases). This CDR3 contains 16 residues. The V end lost 4 bases, the J end lost 0 bases, and 14 bases lay between the germline ends. CDR1 is SGHAT, CDR2 FQNNGV, per germline. CDR3 region: CASSSHRLTSTDTQYF. The CDR3 DNA is TGTGCCAGCAGCTCCCACAGGCTTACTAGCACAGATACGCAGTATTTT.

The table lists this clonotype with a few counts. The V and J genes are TRBV4-3 and TRBJ2-2, with 12 bases that match TRBD2. After removal of 2 bases from V and 3 bases from J, the junction contained 4 bases not matched to a gene. The CDR3 loop spans 17 amino acids. The germline V gene has CDR1 LGHNA and CDR2 YSLEER. CDR3: CASSQQLAGGYTGELFF. The CDR3 nucleotides read TGCGCCAGCAGCCAACAACTAGCGGGGGGATACACCGGGGAGCTGTTTTTT.

This clonotype was observed a handful of times. This rearrangement joins TRBV19 to TRBJ1-5; D is ambiguous. The germline V gene encodes CDR1 LNHDA and CDR2 SQIVND (reference sequence). Trimming cost V 5 bases and J 2 bases, with 13 bases left between them. CDR3 length: 15 amino acids. This chain's CDR3 is CASSPVNRGNQPQHF. In DNA, the CDR3 is TGTGCCAGTAGTCCTGTAAATCGGGGCAATCAGCCCCAGCATTTT.

This clonotype was counted many times. The chain is built from TRBV12-3 or TRBV12-4 and TRBJ2-1, with 9 positions matching TRBD1. V lost 5 bases to trimming and J lost 8 bases; unmatched junction nucleotides: 19. The CDR3 extends over 18 amino acids. CDR3 DNA: TGTGCCAGCAGTACACCGGGACAGGGATTTGGTTTCATCGATGAGCAGTTCTTC. Its translation: CASSTPGQGFGFIDEQFF.

The chain is built from TRBV29-1 and TRBJ2-5; either TRBD1 or TRBD2 may fit D (5 bases each). V was cut by 6 bases and J by 2 bases, with 31 bases left in between. Looked up from germline, CDR1 is SQVTM and CDR2 is ANQGSEA. This CDR3 has 19 amino acids. The CDR3 bases are TGCAGCGTCGACATGCCGCGAGGGTGGGGGAAAGCCCCGCAAGAGACCCAGTACTTC. Translation: CSVDMPRGWGKAPQETQYF. The full variable domain, in which reference TRBV29-1 and TRBJ2-5 provide the parts outside the CDR3, is SAVISQKPSRDICQRGTSLTIQCQVDSQVTMMFWYRQQPGQSLTLIATANQGSEATYESGFVIDKFPISRPNLTFSTLTVSNMSPEDSSIYLCSVDMPRGWGKAPQETQYFGPGTRLLVL.

This clonotype was counted at least ten times. The chain uses TRBV27 and TRBJ1-5; a weak D match, TRBD1 (6 bases). The CDR3 sequence is 15 residues long. Trimming pared 5 bases from V and 1 base from J, leaving 12 bases between. CDR1 MNHEY and CDR2 SMNVEV come from the germline V gene (reference sequence). The DNA for the CDR3 is TGTGCCAGCAGTCCGGGGACAACAAGCAATCAGCCCCAGCATTTT. Its protein product is CASSPGTTSNQPQHF.

This clonotype was recorded at least ten times. The CDR3 region is CASSLLGGPGANVLTF. CDR3 coding DNA: TGTGCCAGCAGTTTGTTGGGGGGTCCCGGGGCCAACGTCCTGACTTTC. This rearrangement joins TRBV27 to TRBJ2-6, with D perhaps matching TRBD2 (6 bases). Germline V gene lookup returns CDR1 MNHEY and CDR2 SMNVEV (reference sequence). This CDR3 comprises 16 residues. The V gene lost 3 bases and the J gene lost 4 bases, with 13 bases spanning the gap. The entire variable domain, with the rest obtained from reference TRBV27 and TRBJ2-6, is as follows: EAQVTQNPRYLITVTGKKLTVTCSQNMNHEYMSWYRQDPGLGLRQIYYSMNVEVTDKGDVPEGYKVSRKEKRNFPLILESPSPNQTSLYFCASSLLGGPGANVLTFGAGSRLTVL.

In its sample, this clonotype was seen a few times. The V call is TRBV7-3, the J call TRBJ2-3; TRBD2 matches 7 bases. Trimming removed 1 base from V and 0 bases from J; junction bases left unmatched: 10. The CDR3 covers 18 residues. Germline loops: CDR1 SGHTA, CDR2 FQGTGA. CDR3: CASSLIPPGGPSTDTQYF. CDR3 nucleotide sequence: TGTGCCAGCAGCTTAATCCCCCCGGGGGGTCCTAGCACAGATACGCAGTATTTT.

The chain combines TRBV28 with TRBJ1-2; no firm D call. Germline V lookup: CDR1 MDHEN, CDR2 SYDVKM. The V gene lost 3 bases and the J gene lost 7 bases, with 9 bases spanning the gap. CDR3 size: 12 residues. The CDR3 sequence: CASSFGTAGYTF. The DNA of the CDR3 is TGTGCCAGCAGTTTTGGAACGGCTGGCTACACCTTC.

The gene calls are TRBV18 and TRBJ1-1, with D maybe TRBD1 (6 bases). Germline loops: CDR1 KGHSH, CDR2 LQKENI. The CDR3 is 12 amino acids. The V end lost 5 bases, the J end lost 6 bases, and 10 bases lay between the germline ends. The CDR3 coding sequence is TGTGCCAGCTCATGGGGGCTAGCTGAAGCTTTCTTT. Protein product: CASSWGLAEAFF.

Remarks on this clonotype: In this CDR3 the conserved last residue, phenylalanine or tryptophan, is missing, so a read error is likely. The genes are TRBV9 and TRBJ1-2; D is ambiguous. The CDR3 has 13 amino acids. Germline CDR1 is SGDLS and CDR2 is YYNGEE. The V end was cut by 5 bases, the J end by 4 bases, with 12 bases between. The CDR3 protein is CASSTGNSYGYTS. The CDR3 nucleotides are TGTGCCAGCAGTACCGGAAACTCCTATGGCTACACCTCC.

This clonotype was detected only a few times. This chain links TRBV14 with TRBJ2-5; D is perhaps TRBD1 (6 bases). Germline V gene data show CDR1 as SGHDN and CDR2 as FVKESK. This CDR3 contains 15 residues. The V and J ends lost 1 base and 5 bases respectively, with 14 bases between them. CDR3 nucleotide sequence: TGTGCCAGCAGCCAAGCGTTCAGGGGCAGGGAGACCCAGTACTTC. It encodes CASSQAFRGRETQYF.

This clonotype showed up many times. V and J are TRBV5-1 and TRBJ2-2; D unclear. The germline gives CDR1 SGHRS, CDR2 YFSETQ. The CDR3 has 12 residues. The V end lost 7 bases, the J end lost 3 bases, and 7 bases lay between the germline ends. CDR3 sequence reads: CASWSDTGELFF. The CDR3 DNA reads as TGCGCCAGCTGGTCGGACACCGGGGAGCTGTTTTTT. Filled out from reference TRBV5-1 and TRBJ2-2, the complete variable domain reads KAGVTQTPRYLIKTRGQQVTLSCSPISGHRSVSWYQQTPGQGLQFLFEYFSETQRNKGNFPGRFSGRQFSNSRSEMNVSTLELGDSALYLCASWSDTGELFFGEGSRLTVL.

This clonotype was counted at least ten times. The rearrangement links TRBV30 to TRBJ1-4, with TRBD1 identical over 7 bases. Looked up from germline, CDR1 is GTSNPN and CDR2 is SVGIG (reference sequence). The CDR3 totals 15 residues. Germline trimming cut 0 bases from V and 5 bases from J; bases unmatched to any gene: 6. The CDR3 is CAWSVLLDRNEKLFF. The CDR3 bases are TGTGCCTGGAGTGTACTGTTGGACAGGAATGAAAAACTGTTTTTT.

This clonotype was seen ten or more times. V and J are TRBV5-4 and TRBJ2-3; D possibly corresponds to TRBD2 (6 bases). This CDR3 is built from 15 residues. Germline CDR1 SGHNT, CDR2 YYREEE (reference sequence). Trimming cost V 6 bases and J 2 bases, with 16 bases left between them. CDR3 loop: CASNSASEYTDTQYF. The CDR3 coding sequence is TGTGCCAGCAATTCCGCTAGCGAGTACACAGATACGCAGTATTTT.

This clonotype was seen more than once but under ten times. The chain is built from TRBV6-5 and TRBJ2-3; a weak D match, TRBD1 (6 bases). This CDR3 contains 15 residues. V lost 3 bases and J 1 base, leaving 11 bases between the germline ends. Germline V lookup: CDR1 MNHEY, CDR2 SVGAGI. CDR3 residues: CASSYVSGGTDTQYF. CDR3 coding DNA: TGTGCCAGCAGTTATGTGTCAGGGGGCACAGATACGCAGTATTTT.